Listed here are 4 T cell receptor beta chains from one sample, sequenced in a study of siplizumab effects on memory and regulatory T cells. Data came from immunoSEQ multiplex PCR; TCRdb stores just in-frame clones and leaves some out. The data hold some 100,000 clones, with roughly nine tenths observed a single time. Sequencing used Tregs sorted from blood. The receptors shown here come from a human donor in good health.

The V and J genes are TRBV27 and TRBJ2-1; 14 positions agree with TRBD2. This CDR3 has 14 amino acids. Trimming cost V 6 bases and J 12 bases; bases outside gene matches: 7. The germline V gene has CDR1 MNHEY and CDR2 SMNVEV (reference sequence). CDR3 residues: CASSPGLAGGAQFF. The CDR3 bases are TGTGCCAGCAGCCCCGGACTAGCGGGAGGAGCGCAGTTCTTC.

V gene TRBV9 combines with J gene TRBJ1-3; the match to TRBD1 covers 8 bases. CDR3 size: 15 residues. With 3 bases clipped from V and 2 bases from J, the junction kept 4 bases outside the gene matches. The germline gives CDR1 SGDLS, CDR2 YYNGEE. The CDR3 DNA reads TGTGCCAGCAGCGCGACAGGGGCGGCTGGAAACACCATATATTTT. The encoded protein is CASSATGAAGNTIYF.

This chain joins TRBV5-1 and TRBJ2-5; the match to TRBD1 covers 7 bases. Germline trimming cut 4 bases from V and 1 base from J; bases unmatched to any gene: 4. CDR3 size: 14 residues. CDR1 and CDR2 from the germline V gene are SGHRS and YFSETQ. CDR3 sequence: CASSQGTVQETQYF. The CDR3 DNA is TGCGCCAGCAGCCAGGGGACAGTCCAAGAGACCCAGTACTTC.

This clone was detected only once. The J gene is TRBJ1-5, the V gene TRBV6-1; TRBD1 is a possible D gene (6 bases). From germline, CDR1 is MNHNS and CDR2 SASEGT. The ends were cut back, 4 bases at V and 6 bases at J, with 13 bases in the middle. This CDR3 region has 14 residues. The CDR3 region is CASSGRGVGQPQHF. Here the CDR3 DNA reads TGTGCCAGCAGTGGTAGGGGGGTGGGTCAGCCCCAGCATTTT.